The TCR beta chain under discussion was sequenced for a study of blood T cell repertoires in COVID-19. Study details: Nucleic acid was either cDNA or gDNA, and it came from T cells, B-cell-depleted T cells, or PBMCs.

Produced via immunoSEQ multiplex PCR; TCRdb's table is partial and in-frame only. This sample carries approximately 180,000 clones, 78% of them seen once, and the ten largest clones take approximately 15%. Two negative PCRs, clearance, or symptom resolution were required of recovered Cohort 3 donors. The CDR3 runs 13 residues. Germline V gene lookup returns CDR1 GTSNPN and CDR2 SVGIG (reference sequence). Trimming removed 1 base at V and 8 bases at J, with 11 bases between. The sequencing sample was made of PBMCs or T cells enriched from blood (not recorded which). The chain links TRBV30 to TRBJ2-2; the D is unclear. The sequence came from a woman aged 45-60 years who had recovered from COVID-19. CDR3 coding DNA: TGTGCCTGGAGTGGCGGTAGTCCTGGGGAGCTGTTTTTT. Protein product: CAWSGGSPGELFF.